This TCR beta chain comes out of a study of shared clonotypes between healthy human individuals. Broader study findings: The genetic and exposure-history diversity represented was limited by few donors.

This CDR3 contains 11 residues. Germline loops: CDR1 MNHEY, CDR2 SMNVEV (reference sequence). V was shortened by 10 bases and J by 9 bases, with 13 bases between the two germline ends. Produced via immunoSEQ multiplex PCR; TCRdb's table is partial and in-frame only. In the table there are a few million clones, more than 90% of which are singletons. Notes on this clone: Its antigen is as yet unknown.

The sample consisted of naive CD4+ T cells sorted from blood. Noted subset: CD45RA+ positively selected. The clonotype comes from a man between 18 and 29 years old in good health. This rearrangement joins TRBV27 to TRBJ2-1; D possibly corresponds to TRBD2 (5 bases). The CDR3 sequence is CAIGEGGEQFF. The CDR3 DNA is TGTGCCATCGGAGAGGGCGGTGAGCAGTTCTTC.